The clone carrying this TCR beta chain was counted only a few times. Antigen unknown. This sample was taken from a study of vaccination and CD4 T cells after COVID-19. The assay that was used to sequence DNA from cultured CD4+ T cells was the Oncomine TCR Beta short-read assay. TCRdb reprocessed the PCR reads with MiXCR, giving one entry per CDR3 protein. In the table there are 15,000 to 19,000 distinct CDR3 sequences, about 42% of which are singletons. CDR1 is SGHTA and CDR2 is FQGTGA in the germline V gene. The CDR3 is made up of 14 amino acids. V lost 5 bases and J lost 1, with 10 bases in between. The treatment denotes: approximately nine-day PBMC culture with coronavirus spike peptide pools or control peptides (ViraFEST assay).

Sequencing was done on a sample of cultured CD4+ T cells from blood. The chain links TRBV7-3 to TRBJ2-3, with no clear D. The TCR originated in a human donor with COVID-19. CDR3 in amino acids: CASSKSTRTDTQYF. As DNA, the CDR3 is TGTGCCAGCAGCAAAAGTACTCGCACAGATACGCAGTATTTT.